The 27 T cell receptor beta chains in this list originate from one sample, sequenced in a study of memory CD4+ T cells and cytomegalovirus serostatus. The protocol was immunoSEQ multiplex PCR, while the TCRdb copy is restricted to in-frame clones and leaves out a portion. The data hold 50,000 to 65,000 clones, with around 83% observed a single time. Single viable CD3+CD4+CD8-CD45RO+ cells were sorted as the memory CD4+ T cells. Specimen: memory CD4+ T cells from blood. These receptor sequences come from an adult in good health and CMV-seropositive.

V is TRBV7-6 and J is TRBJ1-1, with a tentative D call TRBD1 (6 bases). The CDR3 is made up of 18 amino acids. Germline-derived CDR1 and CDR2 are SGHVS and FNYEAQ. V was shortened by 3 bases and J by 3 bases, with 23 bases between the two germline ends. CDR3: CASSLRGAPGALDTEAFF. The CDR3 DNA follows: TGTGCCAGCAGCTTGCGGGGGGCCCCGGGGGCGCTGGACACTGAAGCTTTCTTT.

This clone was counted a few times. The gene calls are TRBV4-1 and TRBJ1-5, with 7 bases matching TRBD1. CDR1 and CDR2 (germline): MGHRA, YSYEKL. This CDR3 is 16 amino acids long. With V trimmed by 1 base and J by 4 bases, 7 bases remained unmatched. DNA of the CDR3: TGCGCCAGCAGCCAAGGTCGAGTCAGGGGGAATCAGCCCCAGCATTTT. Translating it yields CASSQGRVRGNQPQHF.

The chain couples TRBV6-6 to TRBJ1-2; 10 positions match TRBD1. Germline values: CDR1 MNHNY, CDR2 SVGAGI (reference sequence). This CDR3 contains 15 residues. The J segment lost 0 bases and the V segment lost 5 bases, leaving 3 bases of the junction unmatched. The CDR3 coding sequence is TGTGCCAGCAGTCCTGACAGGGGGCCTAACTATGGCTACACCTTC. Residues: CASSPDRGPNYGYTF.

The rearrangement links TRBV5-6 to TRBJ1-2, with TRBD1 matching over 9 bases. The length of the CDR3 is 13 residues. Germline V gene lookup returns CDR1 SGHDT and CDR2 YYEEEE. J gave up 8 bases and V 3 bases, and 5 bases lay outside the gene matches. Here the CDR3 reads CASSWTGEGGYTF. As DNA, the CDR3 is TGTGCCAGCAGCTGGACAGGGGAGGGCGGCTACACCTTC.

The chain is built from TRBV5-6 and TRBJ1-2; 7 bases line up with TRBD1. V lost 3 bases to trimming and J lost 8 bases; unmatched junction nucleotides: 7. The CDR3 runs 13 residues. The germline CDR1 and CDR2 sequences are SGHDT and YYEEEE. The CDR3 sequence is CASSWGQLSGYTF. The DNA of the CDR3 is TGTGCCAGCAGCTGGGGACAGCTAAGCGGCTACACCTTC.

The chain combines TRBV19 with TRBJ2-2, with 7 bases identical to TRBD1. Germline V lookup: CDR1 LNHDA, CDR2 SQIVND (reference sequence). The junction had 13 bases not matched to a gene; V was cut back by 8 bases and J by 1 base. CDR3 length equals 17 residues. CDR3 loop: CASYPRDSPGNTGELFF. CDR3 nucleotides: TGTGCCAGTTACCCCCGGGACAGCCCGGGGAACACCGGGGAGCTGTTTTTT.

This sequence joins TRBV7-9 and TRBJ1-2, with D possibly TRBD1 on 5 matching bases. The CDR3 has 14 amino acids. CDR1 and CDR2 (germline): SEHNR, FQNEAQ (reference sequence). Trimming shortened V by 3 bases and J by 7 bases, and 15 bases separated the two germline ends. CDR3 sequence reads: CASSLPGPGGGYTF. In DNA form, the CDR3 reads TGTGCCAGCAGCTTGCCGGGACCGGGGGGTGGCTACACCTTC.

This rearrangement joins TRBV5-1 to TRBJ1-1; D unresolved. The CDR3 contains 16 residues. The germline CDR1 and CDR2 sequences are SGHRS and YFSETQ. The V and J ends lost 3 bases and 2 bases respectively, with 17 bases between them. The CDR3 spells CASSSPGGAHNTEAFF. For the CDR3, the DNA is TGCGCCAGCAGCTCCCCGGGAGGCGCCCATAACACTGAAGCTTTCTTT.

V is TRBV29-1 and J is TRBJ2-7, with D perhaps TRBD1 or TRBD2 (6 bases each). Germline V lookup: CDR1 SQVTM, CDR2 ANQGSEA. Trimming pared 7 bases from V and 5 bases from J, leaving 18 bases between. The CDR3 is 13 amino acids. The CDR3 nucleotides read TGCAGCGCCGCGCGGGACATTCAAGACGAGCAGTACTTC. Translated, it gives CSAARDIQDEQYF.

J is TRBJ1-4 and V is TRBV11-2, with TRBD1 as a possible D gene (5 bases). The CDR3 runs 17 residues. V was trimmed by 1 base and J by 0 bases, leaving 12 bases between them. Looked up from germline, CDR1 is SGHAT and CDR2 is FQNNGV. CDR3 protein: CASSLGRGGATNEKLFF. As DNA, the CDR3 is TGTGCCAGCAGCTTAGGTCGCGGGGGAGCAACTAATGAAAAACTGTTTTTT.

This sequence joins TRBV7-2 and TRBJ1-2, with 7 bases fitting TRBD1. From germline, CDR1 is SGHTA and CDR2 FQGNSA. This CDR3 spans 14 amino acids. V was pared by 5 bases and J by 5 bases, with 8 bases of the junction left unmatched. CDR3 protein: CASSPSRQGYGYTF. CDR3 coding DNA: TGTGCCAGCAGCCCTAGTCGACAGGGATATGGCTACACCTTC. Based on the CDR3 plus reference TRBV7-2 and TRBJ1-2, the full variable domain is GAGVSQSPSNKVTEKGKDVELRCDPISGHTALYWYRQSLGQGLEFLIYFQGNSAPDKSGLPSDRFSAERTGGSVSTLTIQRTQQEDSAVYLCASSPSRQGYGYTFGSGTRLTVV.

The V call is TRBV4-1, the J call TRBJ2-3; no firm D call. Germline V gene data show CDR1 as MGHRA and CDR2 as YSYEKL. The ends were cut back, 1 base at V and 8 bases at J, with 16 bases in the middle. This CDR3 has 15 amino acids. CDR3 coding DNA: TGCGCCAGCAGCCAAGGCGGTATCGGAAAAAGTACGCAGTATTTT. Amino acids: CASSQGGIGKSTQYF.

This chain links TRBV18 with TRBJ2-4, with 11 bases that match TRBD2. The length of the CDR3 is 14 residues. Germline lookup yields CDR1 KGHSH and CDR2 LQKENI. Trimming at V came to 6 bases and at J to 10 bases, leaving 8 bases not matched to a gene. CDR3 nucleotides: TGTGCCAGCTCGCCGCCCGGGACTAGCGGTATTCAGTACTTC. This gives the protein CASSPPGTSGIQYF.

The rearrangement links TRBV9 to TRBJ1-3; 8 bases agree with TRBD1. This CDR3 region has 15 residues. Looked up from germline, CDR1 is SGDLS and CDR2 is YYNGEE. Unmatched junction bases numbered 1, after V lost 2 bases and J lost 0 bases. CDR3 residues: CASSVTGGSGNTIYF. In DNA, the CDR3 is TGTGCCAGCAGCGTTACAGGGGGCTCTGGAAACACCATATATTTT.

V gene TRBV5-1 combines with J gene TRBJ1-2, with 7 nucleotides matching TRBD1. J was trimmed by 8 bases and V by 0 bases; bases with no gene match: 7. Germline V CDR1 and CDR2: SGHRS, YFSETQ. The CDR3 length is 14 residues. The CDR3 loop is CASSLARQGGGYTF. The CDR3 bases are TGCGCCAGCAGCTTGGCCCGACAGGGAGGAGGCTACACCTTC.

For this clone: At one end the junction does not follow the germline gene, possibly because of a read error. This specimen includes other DNA sequences encoding the same CDR3. This chain links TRBV7-6 with TRBJ1-1; possibly TRBD1 for D (5 bases). The CDR3 is made up of 14 amino acids. CDR1 is SGHVS and CDR2 is FNYEAQ in the germline V gene. In nucleotides, the CDR3 is TGTGCCAGCAGCCCGGGGACGGTGAACACTGAGGCTTTCTTT. This translates into CASSPGTVNTEAFF.

This clone was observed once. The chain is built from TRBV28 and TRBJ1-1, with D maybe TRBD1 (6 bases). V dropped 6 bases and J dropped 4 bases, with 12 bases sitting between them. The germline gives CDR1 MDHEN, CDR2 SYDVKM. This CDR3 spans 13 amino acids. The CDR3 is CASSSGQSTEAFF. The CDR3, as DNA: TGTGCCAGCAGCTCAGGACAGTCCACTGAAGCTTTCTTT.

This clone was seen a single time. The chain couples TRBV7-3 to TRBJ1-2, with 9 nucleotides matching TRBD1. This CDR3 is 13 amino acids long. With 5 bases clipped from V and 7 bases from J, the junction kept 5 bases outside the gene matches. Looked up from germline, CDR1 is SGHTA and CDR2 is FQGTGA. This CDR3 is CASSTDRGRGYTF. CDR3 nucleotide sequence: TGTGCCAGCAGCACGGACAGGGGCCGTGGCTACACCTTC. Using reference TRBV7-3 and TRBJ1-2 for the parts outside the CDR3, the full variable domain is GAGVSQTPSNKVTEKGKYVELRCDPISGHTALYWYRQSLGQGPEFLIYFQGTGAADDSGLPNDRFFAVRPEGSVSTLKIQRTERGDSAVYLCASSTDRGRGYTFGSGTRLTVV.

The V and J genes are TRBV5-6 and TRBJ1-2, with D hard to call. Trimming left V 4 bases short and J 0 bases short, with 13 bases between. The CDR3 contains 15 residues. Germline V gene data show CDR1 as SGHDT and CDR2 as YYEEEE. For the CDR3, the DNA is TGTGCCAGCAGCCCAATCAGCGAAACTAACTATGGCTACACCTTC. The encoded protein is CASSPISETNYGYTF.

The rearrangement joins TRBV11-1 to TRBJ1-1; no definite D call. CDR3 length: 13 amino acids. Germline loops: CDR1 SGHAT, CDR2 FQDESV (reference sequence). V was trimmed by 5 bases and J by 1 base, leaving 8 bases between them. CDR3: CASSQYQNTEAFF. The CDR3 DNA sequence: TGTGCCAGCAGCCAATATCAGAACACTGAAGCTTTCTTT.

The rearrangement uses TRBV10-1 and TRBJ2-4; D is perhaps TRBD1 (5 bases). The CDR3 contains 17 residues. The germline V gene encodes CDR1 WNHNN and CDR2 SYGVQD (reference sequence). V was trimmed by 2 bases and J by 4 bases, leaving 18 bases between them. The CDR3 coding sequence is TGCGCCAGCAGTGAGGATACAGGTGGTGGGCCAAAAAACATTCAGTACTTC. Translation gives CASSEDTGGGPKNIQYF.

This clone appeared a single time. V usage is TRBV7-9 and J usage is TRBJ1-3; D might be TRBD1 (6 bases). V was clipped by 1 base and J by 0 bases, with 13 bases between them. The CDR3 length is 17 residues. The germline V gene encodes CDR1 SEHNR and CDR2 FQNEAQ (reference sequence). The CDR3 sequence: CASSLEVDRPSGNTIYF. The DNA of the CDR3 is TGTGCCAGCAGCTTAGAGGTCGACAGGCCCTCTGGAAACACCATATATTTT.

The V and J genes are TRBV6-5 and TRBJ2-1; the D is unclear. Germline V CDR1 and CDR2: MNHEY, SVGAGI. CDR3 length: 16 residues. Trimming pared 0 bases from V and 4 bases from J, leaving 13 bases between. CDR3 DNA: TGTGCCAGCAGTTACTCAGCCTTGGGTGGTTACAATGAGCAGTTCTTC. The encoded protein is CASSYSALGGYNEQFF.

This chain uses TRBV9 with TRBJ1-1, with 9 positions matching TRBD1. The CDR3 is made up of 16 amino acids. The J segment lost 1 base and the V segment lost 4 bases, leaving 8 bases of the junction unmatched. CDR1 and CDR2 from the germline V gene are SGDLS and YYNGEE. The CDR3 here is CASSPRTGATNTEAFF. The CDR3 DNA reads TGTGCCAGCAGCCCTCGGACAGGGGCTACGAACACTGAAGCTTTCTTT. The full variable domain, with the rest looked up from reference TRBV9 and TRBJ1-1, is DSGVTQTPKHLITATGQRVTLRCSPRSGDLSVYWYQQSLDQGLQFLIQYYNGEERAKGNILERFSAQQFPDLHSELNLSSLELGDSALYFCASSPRTGATNTEAFFGQGTRLTVV.

J is TRBJ2-5 and V is TRBV28, with 12 nucleotides matching TRBD2. J lost 1 base, V lost 3 bases, and 0 bases had no gene match. Germline V gives CDR1 MDHEN, CDR2 SYDVKM. The CDR3 spans 15 residues. The CDR3: CASSLTSGGQETQYF. Here the CDR3 DNA reads TGTGCCAGCAGTTTGACTAGCGGGGGCCAAGAGACCCAGTACTTC.

CDR3 protein: CASRQGAYEQYF. The CDR3 DNA reads as TGTGCCAGCAGGCAAGGGGCCTACGAGCAGTACTTC. The V and J genes are TRBV11-2 and TRBJ2-7; maybe TRBD1 (5 bases). Trimming removed 6 bases at V and 2 bases at J, with 8 bases between. The CDR3 is made up of 12 amino acids. Germline CDR1 is SGHAT and CDR2 is FQNNGV.

V usage is TRBV4-3 and J usage is TRBJ2-5, with D perhaps matching TRBD1 or TRBD2 (5 bases each). CDR3 length equals 15 residues. V dropped 3 bases and J dropped 3 bases, with 14 bases sitting between them. CDR1 is LGHNA and CDR2 is YSLEER in the germline V gene. The CDR3 is CASSQSGTGKETQYF. In nucleotides, the CDR3 is TGCGCCAGCAGCCAGTCCGGGACGGGAAAAGAGACCCAGTACTTC.